This T cell receptor beta chain was sequenced during a study of OX40 agonist ivuxolimab in advanced cancers. The CDR3 spans 15 residues. Germline lookup yields CDR1 MNHEY and CDR2 SVGAGI. J gave up 7 bases and V 5 bases, and 6 bases lay outside the gene matches. TCRdb's copy holds only in-frame clones and misses some; the assay was immunoSEQ multiplex PCR. The repertoire has approximately 79,000 clones, about 87% of them found once; the top ten carry about 0.57%. This clone was found once. V and J are TRBV6-5 and TRBJ1-4; TRBD1 matches 11 bases. The clonotype comes from an adult with an advanced solid tumor such as melanoma, head and neck, liver or kidney cancer. The sequencing used CD4+ or CD8+ T cells sorted from blood, collected in a trial of the OX40 agonist ivuxolimab. The DNA for the CDR3 is TGTGCCAGCAGTCTATCCGGGACAGGGGGTGAAAAACTGTTTTTT. It codes for CASSLSGTGGEKLFF.